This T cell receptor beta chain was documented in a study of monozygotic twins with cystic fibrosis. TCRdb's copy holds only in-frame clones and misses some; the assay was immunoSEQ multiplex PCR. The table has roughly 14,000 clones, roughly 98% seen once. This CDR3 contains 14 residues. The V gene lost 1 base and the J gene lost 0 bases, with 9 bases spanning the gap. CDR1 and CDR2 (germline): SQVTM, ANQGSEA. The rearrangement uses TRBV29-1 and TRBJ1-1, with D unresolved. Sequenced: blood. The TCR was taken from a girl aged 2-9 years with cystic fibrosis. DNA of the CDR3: TGCAGCGTTGAAGGCGGTTCCATGAACACTGAAGCTTTCTTT. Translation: CSVEGGSMNTEAFF.